These T cell receptor beta chains were read from a single sample in a study of blood T cell repertoires in COVID-19. Only in-frame clones appear in the TCRdb table, and some are missing; sequencing was by immunoSEQ multiplex PCR. The table lists roughly 670,000 clones, 75% to 90% of them singletons. Sequencing used peripheral blood. The receptors were sampled from a woman aged 18-29 years with acute or convalescent COVID-19. CDR3s include the opening cysteine and the closing phenylalanine or tryptophan. A D gene is named only where the DNA matches it firmly. Size is stated for part of the rows, as once, few or many counts, or as a class when the clone is expanded.

size	D	V	J	CDR3	DNA
-	TRBD2	TRBV30	TRBJ2-2	CAWGPGLAATGELFF	TGTGCCTGGGGACCGGGACTAGCGGCCACCGGGGAGCTGTTTTTT
-	-	TRBV7-2	TRBJ1-2	CASNLQGSHGYTF	TGTGCCAGCAACCTACAGGGAAGCCATGGCTACACCTTC
-	-	TRBV19	TRBJ1-1	CASSIDLRGFMNTEAFF	TGTGCCAGTAGTATAGATCTTCGGGGGTTCATGAACACTGAAGCTTTCTTT
-	-	TRBV27	TRBJ1-6	CASSLARQRTPSPLHF	TGTGCCAGCAGTTTGGCGAGACAGCGAACGCCCTCACCCCTCCACTTT
-	TRBD1	TRBV5-5	TRBJ2-7	CASSFGSGGYEQYF	TGTGCCAGCAGCTTCGGTTCAGGGGGCTACGAGCAGTACTTC
-	TRBD1	TRBV24-1	TRBJ1-1	CATSDAGQGISEAFF	TGTGCCACCAGTGACGCCGGACAGGGTATCTCTGAAGCTTTCTTT
-	-	TRBV21-1	TRBJ2-7	CASSRGQAHEQYF	TGTGCCAGCAGCAGGGGACAGGCCCACGAGCAGTACTTC
-	-	TRBV18	TRBJ2-2	CASSPTGRNTGELFF	TGTGCCAGCTCACCAACCGGGAGAAACACCGGGGAGCTGTTTTTT
-	TRBD2	TRBV3-1/TRBV3-2	TRBJ2-3	CASSPPGLARGDTQYF	TGTGCCAGCAGCCCCCCGGGACTAGCGCGGGGAGATACGCAGTATTTT
-	-	TRBV12-3/TRBV12-4	TRBJ1-1	CASSSVPEAFF	TGTGCCAGCAGTTCGGTCCCTGAAGCTTTCTTT
-	TRBD2	TRBV4-3	TRBJ2-2	CASSQELAGGALPTNTGELFF	TGCGCCAGCAGCCAAGAACTAGCGGGGGGGGCCCTCCCCACGAACACCGGGGAGCTGTTTTTT
-	-	TRBV4-1	TRBJ1-1	CASSQHSAGFSTEAFF	TGCGCCAGCAGCCAACATTCAGCAGGGTTTAGCACTGAAGCTTTCTTT
-	TRBD1	TRBV7-9	TRBJ1-2	CASSFNRDRGNYGYTF	TGTGCCAGCAGCTTCAACCGGGACAGGGGAAACTATGGCTACACCTTC
-	-	TRBV15	TRBJ1-3	CATSSGGYSGNTIYF	TGTGCCACCAGCAGCGGGGGGTACTCTGGAAACACCATATATTTT
-	TRBD1	TRBV5-4	TRBJ1-2	CASSLGQGAWGGYTF	TGTGCCAGCAGCTTGGGACAGGGGGCATGGGGTGGCTACACCTTC
once	-	TRBV11-3	TRBJ2-3	CASSLGGGATSDPQYF	TGTGCCAGCAGCTTAGGGGGGGGCGCTACCTCTGATCCGCAGTATTTT
-	-	TRBV11-3	TRBJ1-1	CASSLGGGSTEAFF	TGTGCCAGCAGCTTAGGGGGGGGAAGCACTGAAGCTTTCTTT
-	-	TRBV2	TRBJ1-5	CASRGGPYSNQPQHF	TGTGCCAGCAGAGGGGGTCCGTATAGCAATCAGCCCCAGCATTTT
-	-	TRBV12-3/TRBV12-4	TRBJ1-5	CASSLRRDQPQHF	TGTGCCAGCAGTTTGCGCAGGGATCAGCCCCAGCATTTT
-	TRBD1	TRBV5-6	TRBJ2-7	CASGQGAAEQYF	TGTGCCAGTGGACAGGGGGCGGCCGAGCAGTACTTC
few	-	TRBV12-3/TRBV12-4	TRBJ1-1	CASSLRTVAEAFF	TGTGCCAGCAGTCTTAGAACGGTCGCTGAAGCTTTCTTT
-	-	TRBV5-1	TRBJ1-4	CASSLAGGSDEKLFF	TGCGCCAGCAGCTTGGCCGGCGGGTCCGATGAAAAACTGTTTTTT
-	TRBD1	TRBV7-2	TRBJ2-3	CASEKGAADTQYF	TGTGCCAGCGAGAAGGGGGCCGCAGATACGCAGTATTTT
-	TRBD1	TRBV7-9	TRBJ2-1	CASSADRGSYNEQFF	TGTGCCAGCAGCGCCGACAGGGGGTCCTACAATGAGCAGTTCTTC
-	-	TRBV7-8	TRBJ1-5	CASSLDGQGSTNQPQHF	TGTGCCAGCAGCTTAGACGGTCAGGGTAGTACTAATCAGCCCCAGCATTTT
-	-	TRBV30	TRBJ1-6	CAWSVGSSYNSPLHF	TGTGCCTGGAGTGTGGGGAGCTCCTATAATTCACCCCTCCACTTT
-	-	TRBV25-1	TRBJ1-3	CASTDGVGNTIYF	TGTGCCAGCACCGACGGGGTCGGAAACACCATATATTTT
-	-	TRBV12-3/TRBV12-4	TRBJ2-2	CASSSNTGELFF	TGTGCCAGCAGCAGTAACACCGGGGAGCTGTTTTTT
-	TRBD1	TRBV27	TRBJ1-5	CASSLWGDRVNQPQHF	TGTGCCAGCAGTTTATGGGGTGACAGGGTGAATCAGCCCCAGCATTTT
-	TRBD2	TRBV4-1	TRBJ2-2	CASSLGGGTSGVNTGELFF	TGCGCCAGCAGCCTTGGCGGCGGGACTAGCGGGGTGAACACCGGGGAGCTGTTTTTT
-	-	TRBV19	TRBJ2-1	CASSMIGRVLNEQFF	TGTGCCAGTAGTATGATCGGCAGGGTCCTGAATGAGCAGTTCTTC
-	-	TRBV5-8	TRBJ1-5	CASSFLFRSNQPQHF	TGTGCCAGCAGCTTTCTGTTCAGGAGCAATCAGCCCCAGCATTTT
-	TRBD1	TRBV7-3	TRBJ1-6	CASSSGGAVGNSPLHF	TGTGCCAGCAGTTCAGGGGGCGCAGTGGGAAATTCACCCCTCCACTTT
-	-	TRBV6-1	TRBJ1-4	CASSGVSARQVEKLFF	TGTGCCAGCAGTGGTGTTTCGGCTCGTCAGGTCGAAAAACTGTTTTTT
-	-	TRBV29-1	TRBJ1-2	CSATGLPSHYGYTF	TGCAGCGCCACGGGACTGCCCTCCCACTATGGCTACACCTTC
-	TRBD1	TRBV19	TRBJ2-5	CASRDRIYETQYF	TGTGCCAGCAGGGACAGGATTTACGAGACCCAGTACTTC
-	TRBD2	TRBV12-5	TRBJ2-3	CASGLVLSGGADTQYF	TGTGCTAGTGGTTTGGTACTAAGCGGGGGGGCAGATACGCAGTATTTT
-	-	TRBV30	TRBJ1-2	CAWTHNRNYGYTF	TGTGCCTGGACGCATAACAGGAACTATGGCTACACCTTC
-	TRBD1	TRBV4-3	TRBJ1-2	CASSQDGTGVGYTF	TGCGCCAGCAGCCAGGACGGGACAGGGGTTGGCTACACCTTC
-	-	TRBV19	TRBJ1-1	CASSRIRTVNTEAFF	TGTGCCAGTAGTCGAATTAGGACTGTGAACACTGAAGCTTTCTTT
-	-	TRBV25-1	TRBJ1-2	CASSETSGGLLNYGYTF	TGTGCCAGCAGTGAAACCAGTGGCGGACTCTTAAACTATGGCTACACCTTC
-	-	TRBV9	TRBJ1-2	CASSAREGTGSNYGYTF	TGTGCCAGCAGCGCGAGGGAGGGGACCGGGTCTAACTATGGCTACACCTTC
-	-	TRBV5-4	TRBJ1-2	CASSFPQDLYGYTF	TGTGCCAGCAGCTTCCCCCAGGATTTATATGGCTACACCTTC
-	-	TRBV19	TRBJ2-1	CASSMSLDEQFF	TGTGCCAGTAGTATGAGTTTGGATGAGCAGTTCTTC
-	TRBD1	TRBV18	TRBJ1-1	CASSPGQGRVNTEAFF	TGTGCCAGCTCACCCGGACAGGGGAGAGTGAACACTGAAGCTTTCTTT
-	-	TRBV7-3	TRBJ2-2	CASSTSGTNTGELFF	TGTGCCAGCAGCACTTCGGGGACAAACACCGGGGAGCTGTTTTTT
-	-	TRBV6-5	TRBJ1-2	CASSPSAGLGYTF	TGTGCCAGCAGTCCCTCAGCAGGGTTGGGCTACACCTTC